The 18 T cell receptor beta chains presented below share a single source sample, sequenced in a study of shared clonotypes between healthy human individuals. Only in-frame clones appear in the TCRdb table, and some are missing; sequencing was by immunoSEQ multiplex PCR. Here the sample spans hundreds of thousands of clones, around 96% being singletons. Sequencing input: memory CD8+ T cells sorted from blood. The subset: CD45RO+ cells pooled with CCR7-negative TemRA cells. The receptors here all came from a man aged 25-45 years in good health.

The chain combines TRBV19 with TRBJ2-7; D may be TRBD2 (6 bases). The CDR3 extends over 15 amino acids. The germline V and J ends were trimmed by 1 base and 6 bases, with 16 bases remaining between them. Per germline, CDR1 LNHDA and CDR2 SQIVND (reference sequence). CDR3 region: CASSIVPGVGSEQYF. CDR3 sequence (DNA): TGTGCCAGTAGTATAGTCCCGGGAGTAGGCTCCGAGCAGTACTTC.

This clone was counted once. The chain uses TRBV7-3 and TRBJ2-5, with 9 positions matching TRBD1. The CDR3 runs 15 residues. Germline trimming cut 5 bases from V and 4 bases from J; bases unmatched to any gene: 8. In germline, CDR1 is SGHTA, CDR2 FQGTGA. The CDR3 DNA follows: TGTGCCAGCAGCCACAACAGGGGGCAGGGAGAGACCCAGTACTTC. Protein sequence: CASSHNRGQGETQYF. The full variable domain, rest sourced from reference TRBV7-3 and TRBJ2-5, is GAGVSQTPSNKVTEKGKYVELRCDPISGHTALYWYRQSLGQGPEFLIYFQGTGAADDSGLPNDRFFAVRPEGSVSTLKIQRTERGDSAVYLCASSHNRGQGETQYFGPGTRLLVL.

The chain is built from TRBV9 and TRBJ2-3; 13 nucleotides line up with TRBD2. The CDR3 covers 16 residues. Germline-derived CDR1 and CDR2 are SGDLS and YYNGEE. The ends lost 2 bases at V and 2 bases at J; junction bases unmatched: 2. The CDR3 nucleotides read TGTGCCAGCAGCGTCGGGACTAGCGGGGCCACAGATACGCAGTATTTT. Translating gives CASSVGTSGATDTQYF.

The chain is built from TRBV25-1 and TRBJ1-1; tentatively, D is TRBD1 (6 bases). The length of the CDR3 is 13 residues. V was trimmed by 4 bases and J by 6 bases, leaving 12 bases between them. In germline, CDR1 is MGHDK, CDR2 SYGVNS. CDR3 region: CASSVFPGAEAFF. CDR3 DNA: TGTGCCAGCAGTGTTTTCCCAGGGGCTGAAGCTTTCTTT.

This chain joins TRBV5-1 and TRBJ2-2; D gene ambiguous. The CDR3 totals 16 residues. V was pared by 5 bases and J by 6 bases, with 20 bases between. CDR1 is SGHRS, CDR2 YFSETQ, per germline. CDR3 sequence (DNA): TGCGCCAGCAGACCCAGCGTTCAGGAGTACCCCGGGGAGCTGTTTTTT. This encodes CASRPSVQEYPGELFF. The complete variable domain, with remaining parts taken from reference TRBV5-1 and TRBJ2-2, reads KAGVTQTPRYLIKTRGQQVTLSCSPISGHRSVSWYQQTPGQGLQFLFEYFSETQRNKGNFPGRFSGRQFSNSRSEMNVSTLELGDSALYLCASRPSVQEYPGELFFGEGSRLTVL.

CDR3 sequence: CACLADGYNEQFF. CDR3 bases: TGTGCCTGCCTAGCTGATGGGTACAATGAGCAGTTCTTC. This chain connects TRBV30 to TRBJ2-1; D perhaps matches TRBD2 (5 bases). The V gene lost 6 bases and the J gene lost 4 bases, with 13 bases spanning the gap. Germline-derived CDR1 and CDR2 are GTSNPN and SVGIG (reference sequence). The CDR3 is 13 amino acids.

This clone was seen a single time. The rearrangement links TRBV30 to TRBJ2-2, with no clear D. V lost 3 bases and J lost 7, with 9 bases in between. Germline V CDR1 and CDR2: GTSNPN, SVGIG (reference sequence). CDR3 size: 12 residues. DNA for the CDR3: TGTGCCTGGAGAGAGGCAGACGGGGAGCTGTTTTTT. It encodes CAWREADGELFF.

The CDR3 here is CAWSVLTRGRQYEQYF. The CDR3 DNA sequence: TGTGCCTGGAGTGTACTGACCAGGGGCCGCCAGTACGAGCAGTACTTC. The rearrangement joins TRBV30 to TRBJ2-7, with D possibly TRBD1 on 6 matching bases. Looked up from germline, CDR1 is GTSNPN and CDR2 is SVGIG (reference sequence). The ends were cut back, 0 bases at V and 4 bases at J, with 19 bases in the middle. The CDR3 loop spans 16 amino acids.

V is TRBV9 and J is TRBJ2-6; 7 nucleotides agree with TRBD1. The CDR3 has 14 amino acids. The V gene's germline CDR1 is SGDLS and CDR2 YYNGEE. V was pared by 7 bases and J by 3 bases, with 4 bases of the junction left unmatched. The CDR3 loop is CASHTGVGANVLTF. CDR3 coding DNA: TGTGCCAGCCATACAGGGGTTGGGGCCAACGTCCTGACTTTC.

The V gene is TRBV15, the J gene TRBJ1-4; possible D gene TRBD1, 6 bases. Germline lookup yields CDR1 LNHNV and CDR2 YYDKDF (reference sequence). CDR3 size: 18 residues. Between the trimmed V and J ends, which lost 0 bases and 0 bases, there was a span of 14 bases. CDR3 loop: CATSRDGEGVATNEKLFF. The CDR3 DNA is TGTGCCACCAGCAGAGATGGTGAGGGGGTGGCAACTAATGAAAAACTGTTTTTT.

The chain carries TRBV18 and TRBJ2-7, with 8 bases lining up with TRBD1. Germline V gene data show CDR1 as KGHSH and CDR2 as LQKENI. This CDR3 has 14 residues. Trimming cost V 4 bases and J 4 bases; bases outside gene matches: 6. CDR3 in DNA: TGTGCCAGCTCACGGACCGGGACAGGATACGAGCAGTACTTC. Its translation: CASSRTGTGYEQYF.

CDR3 region: CASSFTGLAGGSSGANVLTF. The CDR3 DNA sequence: TGTGCCAGCAGCTTTACTGGACTAGCGGGAGGGAGCTCTGGGGCCAACGTCCTGACTTTC. The chain joins TRBV7-6 to TRBJ2-6; 15 bases agree with TRBD2. The CDR3 sequence is 20 residues long. V was clipped by 3 bases and J by 0 bases; unmatched bases: 6. The germline V gene encodes CDR1 SGHVS and CDR2 FNYEAQ.

This chain uses TRBV30 with TRBJ2-3; maybe TRBD1 (6 bases). Deletions cut 2 bases from V and 1 base from J, with 16 bases between. The CDR3 is made up of 16 amino acids. Germline CDR1 reads GTSNPN; CDR2 reads SVGIG (reference sequence). CDR3 loop: CAWSIGPGAGTDTQYF. The CDR3 nucleotides read TGTGCCTGGAGTATTGGGCCAGGGGCTGGCACAGATACGCAGTATTTT. Full variable domain (remainder filled in from reference TRBV30 and TRBJ2-3): SQTIHQWPATLVQPVGSPLSLECTVEGTSNPNLYWYRQAAGRGLQLLFYSVGIGQISSEVPQNLSASRPQDRQFILSSKKLLLSDSGFYLCAWSIGPGAGTDTQYFGPGTRLTVL.

This chain uses TRBV6-5 with TRBJ1-2; unclear D gene. Germline V gives CDR1 MNHEY, CDR2 SVGAGI. V gave up 2 bases and J gave up 4 bases, with 17 bases separating them. This CDR3 is 16 amino acids long. The chain's CDR3 is CASSYRPGSFLYGYTF. In nucleotides, the CDR3 is TGTGCCAGCAGTTACCGTCCGGGCAGTTTTCTCTATGGCTACACCTTC.

V and J are TRBV5-1 and TRBJ2-1; a possible D gene is TRBD2 (5 bases). The CDR3 spans 16 residues. Deletions cut 2 bases from V and 3 bases from J, with 15 bases between. The germline V gene has CDR1 SGHRS and CDR2 YFSETQ. The CDR3: CASSFSHTRDYNEQFF. The CDR3 coding sequence is TGCGCCAGCAGCTTTTCACACACCCGGGACTACAATGAGCAGTTCTTC.

The J gene is TRBJ1-2, the V gene TRBV7-9; D remains unclear. The germline V gene encodes CDR1 SEHNR and CDR2 FQNEAQ (reference sequence). V was clipped by 3 bases and J by 4 bases, with 9 bases between them. The CDR3 is 13 residues long. The CDR3 spells CASSFITGYGYTF. DNA for the CDR3: TGTGCCAGCAGCTTTATAACCGGCTATGGCTACACCTTC.

V usage is TRBV19 and J usage is TRBJ1-3, with 10 bases identical to TRBD1. CDR3 length: 14 amino acids. V was pared by 9 bases and J by 2 bases, with 4 bases of the junction left unmatched. Germline CDR1 LNHDA, CDR2 SQIVND (reference sequence). CDR3 bases: TGTGCCAGCGACAGGGGGCTGACTGGAAACACCATATATTTT. This encodes CASDRGLTGNTIYF.

The chain combines TRBV10-3 with TRBJ2-7; 7 bases map to TRBD1. The CDR3 is 15 amino acids. Germline loops: CDR1 ENHRY, CDR2 SYGVKD. V was clipped by 3 bases and J by 2 bases; unmatched bases: 7. The DNA for the CDR3 is TGTGCCATCAGTGACTCAACTCAGGGGGCCTACGAGCAGTACTTC. Translated, it gives CAISDSTQGAYEQYF.